This T cell receptor beta chain came from a study of OX40 agonist ivuxolimab in advanced cancers. The overall study: Patients assigned to dose escalation were diagnosed with hepatocellular carcinoma, melanoma, renal cell or head and neck cancer.

The CDR3 is made up of 16 amino acids. CDR1 and CDR2 (germline): LNHDA, SQIVND (reference sequence). The V gene end was trimmed by 5 bases and the J gene end by 1 base; junction bases not matched to a gene: 7. The method was immunoSEQ multiplex PCR; TCRdb's version includes in-frame clones alone and lacks a portion of them. This table holds tens of thousands of clones, 82% found once. The chain joins TRBV19 to TRBJ1-5; 8 nucleotides align to TRBD1. Source: CD4+ or CD8+ T cells sorted from blood, taken in a trial of the OX40 agonist ivuxolimab. The clonotype originates from an adult with an advanced solid tumor such as melanoma, head and neck, liver or kidney cancer. In DNA form, the CDR3 reads TGTGCCAGTAGTCTACGACAGGGGACGAGCAATCAGCCCCAGCATTTT. Translating it yields CASSLRQGTSNQPQHF.